The 29 T cell receptor beta chains presented below share a single source sample, sequenced in a study of human T cells and chemical hapten exposure. The time point here: pre-sensitization, week 0. Noted treatment: therapeutic diphenylcyclopropenone sensitization with weekly scalp DPC. MiXCR was run by TCRdb on the RACE reads, yielding one entry per CDR3 protein. The profile shows roughly 380,000 distinct CDR3 sequences, approximately 5.1% of them singletons. The sample here was whole blood, taken in connection with sensitization to the hapten diphenylcyclopropenone (DPC). Receptors were obtained from a woman aged 45-60 years with alopecia areata. Some clones in this sample may be carry-over from other donors' samples.

This clonotype occurred many times. This chain joins TRBV5-5 and TRBJ2-7, with 8 nucleotides matching TRBD2. This CDR3 has 17 residues. V lost 0 bases to trimming and J lost 0 bases; unmatched junction nucleotides: 8. Germline V gene lookup returns CDR1 SGHKS and CDR2 YYEKEE (reference sequence). CDR3 bases: TGTGCCAGCAGCTTGGGAGTTAGCGGGGCCAGCTCCTACGAGCAGTACTTC. Translation gives CASSLGVSGASSYEQYF.

V usage is TRBV11-3 and J usage is TRBJ2-7; no reliable D call. The germline V gene has CDR1 SGHNT and CDR2 YENEEA. This CDR3 region has 12 residues. V was clipped by 0 bases and J by 6 bases, with 6 bases between them. CDR3: CASSLDPSEQYF. DNA for the CDR3: TGTGCCAGCAGCTTAGATCCGAGCGAGCAGTACTTC.

This clonotype was seen ten or more times. V usage is TRBV12-3 or TRBV12-4 and J usage is TRBJ1-3, with D unresolved. Trimming stripped 0 bases from V and 9 bases from J, with 9 bases between. The CDR3 spans 13 residues. The CDR3 sequence is CASSLALRGTIYF. DNA of the CDR3: TGTGCCAGCAGTTTAGCCCTACGAGGCACCATATATTTT.

On this clonotype: A read error likely explains this, since a far larger clone differs by one base. This rearrangement joins TRBV12-3 or TRBV12-4 to TRBJ2-1, with 9 bases lining up with TRBD2. CDR3 size: 15 residues. With 4 bases clipped from V and 0 bases from J, the junction kept 1 base outside the gene matches. CDR3 coding DNA: TGTGCCAGCAGTTCTAGCGGGAACTCCTACAATGAGCAGTTCTTC. Translated, it gives CASSSSGNSYNEQFF.

This clonotype was observed a handful of times. The chain is built from TRBV7-9 and TRBJ1-2, with 8 bases lining up with TRBD1. The junction had 5 bases not matched to a gene; V was cut back by 6 bases and J by 8 bases. The CDR3 is made up of 12 amino acids. Per germline, CDR1 SEHNR and CDR2 FQNEAQ (reference sequence). The CDR3 reads CASRTGEGGYTF. The CDR3 DNA reads as TGTGCCAGCAGGACAGGGGAAGGCGGCTACACCTTC.

This clonotype was seen repeatedly, ten times or more. The chain links TRBV6-5 to TRBJ1-1, with D hard to call. This CDR3 region has 15 residues. CDR1 is MNHEY, CDR2 SVGAGI, per germline. V was pared by 0 bases and J by 2 bases, with 10 bases between. The DNA for the CDR3 is TGTGCCAGCAGTTACTCGAGGACGTTTAACACTGAAGCTTTCTTT. Protein sequence: CASSYSRTFNTEAFF.

The V call is TRBV9, the J call TRBJ1-2, with D uncertain. The CDR3 sequence is 13 residues long. Germline V CDR1 and CDR2: SGDLS, YYNGEE. The V end was cut by 3 bases, the J end by 3 bases, with 9 bases between. The CDR3 region has the DNA TGTGCCAGCAGCGGCGACATAGACTATGGCTACACCTTC. It codes for CASSGDIDYGYTF.

The chain is built from TRBV2 and TRBJ2-1; tentative D call: TRBD1 (6 bases). This CDR3 region has 15 residues. Trimming pared 6 bases from V and 4 bases from J, leaving 16 bases between. Germline values: CDR1 SNHLY, CDR2 FYNNEI. CDR3 nucleotides: TGTGCCAGCAGCCCCGACAGGAGCCAATACAATGAGCAGTTCTTC. This codes for CASSPDRSQYNEQFF.

The V gene is TRBV21-1, the J gene TRBJ2-7; the table assigns TRBD2, which was not confirmed against the DNA. TRBV21-1 represents a pseudogene. CDR3 length: 16 amino acids. The CDR3 sequence: CASSKMGLLSSYEQYF. CDR3 coding DNA: TGTGCCAGCAGCAAGATGGGACTCCTAAGCTCCTACGAGCAGTACTTC.

This clonotype has at least ten counts. J is TRBJ2-5 and V is TRBV7-6, with 15 positions matching TRBD2. CDR3 length: 17 amino acids. V trimming: 2 bases; J trimming: 5 bases; junction bases outside the gene matches: 6. Germline assignment: CDR1 SGHVS and CDR2 FNYEAQ. The CDR3 region is CASSLSPGLAGGETQYF. In nucleotides, the CDR3 is TGTGCCAGCAGCTTAAGCCCTGGACTAGCGGGAGGGGAGACCCAGTACTTC.

This clonotype was recorded a few times. The CDR3 is CASSPGQADNSPLHF. The CDR3 nucleotides read TGTGCCAGCTCACCGGGACAGGCGGATAATTCACCCCTCCACTTT. The chain links TRBV18 to TRBJ1-6; 8 bases align to TRBD1. The V segment lost 3 bases and the J segment 5 bases; nucleotides outside the gene matches: 3. The V gene's germline CDR1 is KGHSH and CDR2 LQKENI. The CDR3 is made up of 15 amino acids.

Ten or more counts support this clonotype. CDR3 sequence: CASSFAGKNHEQYF. CDR3 nucleotide sequence: TGTGCCAGCAGCTTCGCCGGGAAGAATCACGAGCAGTACTTC. The rearrangement uses TRBV6-2 or TRBV6-3 and TRBJ2-7; possible D gene TRBD2, 5 bases. This CDR3 region has 14 residues. Trimming removed 6 bases from V and 5 bases from J, with 17 bases in between. From germline, CDR1 is MNHEY and CDR2 SVGEGT.

This clonotype occurred many times. This sequence joins TRBV24-1 and TRBJ1-2, with D hard to call. The germline V gene encodes CDR1 KGHDR and CDR2 SFDVKD. The V end lost 6 bases, the J end lost 6 bases, and 13 bases lay between the germline ends. The CDR3 consists of 13 residues. This CDR3 reads CATSKSGVDGYTF. In DNA, the CDR3 is TGTGCCACCAGTAAATCAGGCGTGGATGGCTACACCTTC.

This clonotype came up many times. CDR3 in DNA: TGTGCCAGCAGTGCCGGGACAGGAATTCCGGGGCAGTACTTC. It encodes CASSAGTGIPGQYF. The chain links TRBV28 to TRBJ2-7, with TRBD1 identical over 8 bases. CDR3 length equals 14 residues. The V gene's germline CDR1 is MDHEN and CDR2 SYDVKM. Trimming cost V 5 bases and J 9 bases; bases outside gene matches: 12.

This clonotype was detected ten times or more. The rearrangement uses TRBV18 and TRBJ2-3, with D unclear. V dropped 0 bases and J dropped 8 bases, with 12 bases sitting between them. CDR1 is KGHSH and CDR2 is LQKENI in the germline V gene. CDR3 size: 14 residues. DNA of the CDR3: TGTGCCAGCTCACCACCGAAAACTCCCCCTACGCAGTATTTT. Its protein product is CASSPPKTPPTQYF.

This clonotype was found many times. The chain joins TRBV29-1 to TRBJ2-7; possible D gene TRBD2, 6 bases. This CDR3 has 12 amino acids. CDR1 and CDR2 from the germline V gene are SQVTM and ANQGSEA. V was clipped by 2 bases and J by 7 bases, with 12 bases between them. The CDR3 bases are TGCAGCGTTGAAACAGCGGGTGGGGAGCAGTACTTC. Its translation is CSVETAGGEQYF.

Only a few counts were recorded for this clonotype. This chain connects TRBV27 to TRBJ2-5; D not certain. Trimming removed 6 bases at V and 2 bases at J, with 10 bases between. Germline loops: CDR1 MNHEY, CDR2 SMNVEV (reference sequence). The CDR3 is 13 amino acids. Here the CDR3 reads CASRGYKQETQYF. The CDR3 DNA reads TGTGCCAGCAGGGGGTATAAGCAAGAGACCCAGTACTTC.

The sample holds a few counts of this clonotype. The chain is built from TRBV4-1 and TRBJ2-1; perhaps TRBD1 as D (5 bases). Between the trimmed V and J ends, which lost 0 bases and 13 bases, there was a span of 16 bases. The germline V gene has CDR1 MGHRA and CDR2 YSYEKL. This CDR3 is built from 14 residues. CDR3 residues: CASSQESRDREQFF. DNA for the CDR3: TGCGCCAGCAGCCAAGAATCGAGAGACAGAGAACAGTTCTTC.

This clonotype was counted many times. The genes are TRBV4-1 and TRBJ1-3, with 8 bases lining up with TRBD1. Germline CDR1 is MGHRA and CDR2 is YSYEKL. V shed 0 bases and J 0 bases; nucleotides not matched to a gene: 7. The CDR3 has 18 amino acids. CDR3 sequence reads: CASSQERQGAFSGNTIYF. As DNA, the CDR3 is TGCGCCAGCAGCCAAGAAAGGCAGGGGGCTTTCTCTGGAAACACCATATATTTT.

This clonotype was counted many times. The chain links TRBV6-1 to TRBJ2-7, with TRBD2 as a possible D gene (6 bases). The CDR3 totals 12 residues. Germline CDR1 and CDR2: MNHNS and SASEGT. V shed 8 bases and J shed 5 bases, with 13 bases lying between them. CDR3 sequence reads: CASSPSGDEQYF. In nucleotides, the CDR3 is TGTGCCAGCTCCCCCTCGGGGGACGAGCAGTACTTC.

This sequence joins TRBV18 and TRBJ1-1; D perhaps matches TRBD1 (5 bases). Trimming pared 6 bases from V and 3 bases from J, leaving 11 bases between. The CDR3 runs to 13 residues. Germline V gives CDR1 KGHSH, CDR2 LQKENI. CDR3 DNA: TGTGCCAGCTCGGGGGAACAGGACACTGAAGCTTTCTTT. It specifies CASSGEQDTEAFF.

In the case of this clonotype: A junction end diverges from the germline sequence, so it may reflect a read error. The chain is built from TRBV20-1 and TRBJ1-2; D call uncertain. The CDR3 is made up of 15 amino acids. Germline V lookup: CDR1 DFQATT, CDR2 SNEGSKA (reference sequence). Written as DNA, the CDR3 is TGCAGTGCTAGATCCCCGGGATTGCCGACTTATGGATACACCTTC. Translation: CSARSPGLPTYGYTF.

The chain uses TRBV7-2 and TRBJ2-1, with D tentatively TRBD2 (5 bases). V shed 8 bases and J shed 1 base, with 24 bases lying between them. In germline, CDR1 is SGHTA, CDR2 FQGNSA. This CDR3 region has 18 residues. The DNA for the CDR3 is TGTGCCAGCCGCGGGCTGGGGAGAGGTGGCGAGTCCTACAATGAGCAGTTCTTC. This gives the protein CASRGLGRGGESYNEQFF.

There are many counts of this clonotype. The chain recombines TRBV7-8 with TRBJ1-1, with D tentatively TRBD1 (5 bases). The CDR3 runs to 19 residues. Trimming removed 0 bases from V and 5 bases from J, with 25 bases in between. Germline V gene lookup returns CDR1 SGHVS and CDR2 FQNEAQ. CDR3 sequence reads: CASSLARRGYRPMRTEAFF. The CDR3 DNA reads TGTGCCAGCAGCTTAGCGAGGAGGGGATACAGGCCAATGAGGACTGAAGCTTTCTTT.

In its sample, this clonotype was seen a few times. This chain links TRBV25-1 with TRBJ1-3, with no clear D. The germline gives CDR1 MGHDK, CDR2 SYGVNS. The CDR3 spans 17 residues. Trimming shortened V by 8 bases and J by 0 bases, and 20 bases separated the two germline ends. CDR3: CASRGLPSVPSGNTIYF. The CDR3 DNA follows: TGTGCCAGCCGCGGACTCCCTTCTGTTCCCTCTGGAAACACCATATATTTT. The full variable domain, rest sourced from reference TRBV25-1 and TRBJ1-3, is EADIYQTPRYLVIGTGKKITLECSQTMGHDKMYWYQQDPGMELHLIHYSYGVNSTEKGDLSSESTVSRIRTEHFPLTLESARPSHTSQYLCASRGLPSVPSGNTIYFGEGSWLTVV.

Ten or more counts support this clonotype. J is TRBJ2-6 and V is TRBV10-3; 14 nucleotides agree with TRBD2. The CDR3 totals 17 residues. Germline trimming cut 8 bases from V and 0 bases from J; bases unmatched to any gene: 3. The germline CDR1 and CDR2 sequences are ENHRY and SYGVKD. The CDR3 protein is CAIFGTSGGSGANVLTF. CDR3 DNA sequence: TGTGCCATCTTTGGGACTAGCGGGGGCTCTGGGGCCAACGTCCTGACTTTC.

This clonotype is a singleton in its sample. A read error may explain this, as a much larger clone is one base away. The final CDR3 position lacks the conserved phenylalanine or tryptophan, pointing to a likely read error. This sequence joins TRBV24-1 and TRBJ2-2, with a possible D match to TRBD2 (5 bases). The V and J ends lost 7 bases and 2 bases respectively, with 13 bases between them. CDR1 and CDR2 from the germline V gene are KGHDR and SFDVKD. This CDR3 has 15 residues. CDR3 amino acids: CATSQGGPNTGELFL. The CDR3 nucleotides are TGTGCCACCAGCCAAGGCGGGCCTAACACCGGGGAGCTGTTTCTT.

In its sample, this clonotype was seen many times. The chain links TRBV30 to TRBJ2-1; the D gene could be TRBD1 or TRBD2 (5 bases each). Trimming took off 0 bases at V and 6 bases at J, with 12 bases between the two ends. The CDR3 covers 14 residues. Germline V gene data show CDR1 as GTSNPN and CDR2 as SVGIG (reference sequence). The CDR3 region is CAWSVGTFSNEQFF. The CDR3 DNA follows: TGTGCCTGGAGTGTAGGGACCTTCAGCAATGAGCAGTTCTTC.

This clonotype has at least ten counts. V and J are TRBV3-1 and TRBJ1-2, with 8 bases that match TRBD1. The CDR3 loop spans 14 amino acids. V lost 2 bases to trimming and J lost 6 bases; unmatched junction nucleotides: 5. Germline CDR1 LGHDT, CDR2 YNNKEL (reference sequence). The CDR3 coding sequence is TGTGCCAGCAGCCAATCAGGGGGCTCTGATGGCTACACCTTC. Translating it yields CASSQSGGSDGYTF.